This is a list of T cell receptor beta chains from one sample in a study of cytomegalovirus exposure and HLA in healthy donors. Profiling relied on immunoSEQ multiplex PCR, and the TCRdb table lists in-frame clones only, not all of them. The sample yields approximately 170,000 clones, about four fifths seen once. The sample consisted of PBMCs. Receptor source: a man aged 25 to 45 in good health and CMV-seropositive. The CDR3 runs from the conserved cysteine through the conserved F or W. The D gene is left open where the match is weak. Clone size, where shown, is once, few, many, or a class for clones that have expanded.

TRBJ1-5,NA,TRBV19,few,TGTGCCAGTAGATCGACTCTCCTCGGTCTGCCCCAGCATTTT,CASRSTLLGLPQHF
TRBJ2-1,NA,TRBV30,NA,TGTGCCTGGAGTGTTTTCCGGGGGAATGAGCAGTTCTTC,CAWSVFRGNEQFF
TRBJ1-4,NA,TRBV19,NA,TGTGCCAGTAGTCCGACGGGGGCAACTAATGAAAAACTGTTTTTT,CASSPTGATNEKLFF
TRBJ2-2,NA,TRBV2,NA,TGTGCCAGCAGGGTGGGGACTAACACCGGGGAGCTGTTTTTT,CASRVGTNTGELFF
TRBJ2-7,TRBD2,TRBV5-1,NA,TGCGCCAGCAGCTTGTTGCCTAGCGGGATGTACGAGCAGTACTTC,CASSLLPSGMYEQYF
TRBJ2-3,TRBD1,TRBV10-2,NA,TGCGCCAGCAGGCCGGGACAGAGCACAGATACGCAGTATTTT,CASRPGQSTDTQYF
TRBJ1-2,NA,TRBV28,NA,TGTGCCAGCAGTCGCAGCACCAGGGATACACTTAACTATGGCTACACCTTC,CASSRSTRDTLNYGYTF
TRBJ1-6,TRBD1,TRBV28,NA,TGTGCCAGTAAACAGGGGGCGATGAATTCACCCCTCCACTTT,CASKQGAMNSPLHF
TRBJ2-2,TRBD1,TRBV28,NA,TGTGCCAGCAGTTTGTCGGGACAGGGCGCCGGGGAGCTGTTTTTT,CASSLSGQGAGELFF
TRBJ1-2,NA,TRBV27,NA,TGTGCCAGCAGTTTAGTTTTGCGATGGGCCCCCGGACTAAGCTACACCTTC,CASSLVLRWAPGLSYTF
TRBJ2-7,TRBD2,TRBV6-1,once,TGTGCCACCAGAGCGGGAGGAGGACACGAGCAGTACTTC,CATRAGGGHEQYF
TRBJ1-1,NA,TRBV5-1,NA,TGCGCCAGCAGCTTGCGGGTCATGGACATGAACACTGAAGCTTTCTTT,CASSLRVMDMNTEAFF
TRBJ2-3,NA,TRBV15,NA,TGTGCCACCAGCAGAGATAAGGGGAATACGCAGTATTTT,CATSRDKGNTQYF
TRBJ2-3,TRBD1,TRBV29-1,NA,TGCAGCGCTACACGAGACGGGACAGCCACTTATACGCAGTATTTT,CSATRDGTATYTQYF
TRBJ2-7,NA,TRBV28,once,TGTGCCAGCAGTTTATACAGGATTCCCTACGAGCAGTACTTC,CASSLYRIPYEQYF
TRBJ2-7,NA,TRBV14,NA,TGTGCCAGCAGCCAAGATCTTCTACTCGAGCAGTACTTC,CASSQDLLLEQYF
TRBJ2-7,TRBD2,TRBV10-1,NA,TGCGCCAGCAGTGAGGGACTAGACTACGAGCAGTACTTC,CASSEGLDYEQYF
TRBJ2-5,TRBD2,TRBV27,NA,TGTGCCAGCAGTTCCGTAGCGGGGGGTATTCAGACCCAGTACTTC,CASSSVAGGIQTQYF
TRBJ2-1,NA,TRBV19,NA,TGTGCCAGTAGTCCAAGACTCGGCGGAGAGCAGTTCTTC,CASSPRLGGEQFF
TRBJ1-6,NA,TRBV2,NA,TGTGCCAGCAGTGAAGCGCTTCAAGTGACTGCAAATTCACCCCTCCACTTT,CASSEALQVTANSPLHF
TRBJ2-7,NA,TRBV4-3,NA,TGCGCCAGCAGCCTACAGGGGACTTCTTACGAGCAGTACTTC,CASSLQGTSYEQYF
TRBJ2-2,NA,TRBV14,NA,TGTGCCAGCAGCCGAGGTAGAACCGGGGAGCTGTTTTTT,CASSRGRTGELFF
TRBJ2-5,NA,TRBV4-1,NA,TGCGCTGAAGTCCCAGGGTCGAGGGAGACCCAGTACTTC,CAEVPGSRETQYF
TRBJ2-1,TRBD1,TRBV5-6,NA,TGTGCCAGCAGCGCCTGGACAGGGGGTACTTATGAGCAGTTCTTC,CASSAWTGGTYEQFF
TRBJ2-5,TRBD2,TRBV4-3,NA,TGCGCCAGCAGCCAGGGGACTAGCGGGGGTGGAGAGACCCAGTACTTC,CASSQGTSGGGETQYF
TRBJ2-1,TRBD2,TRBV18,NA,TGTGCCAGCTCACCACCGGCGGGGGGCCCCTACAATGAGCAGTTCTTC,CASSPPAGGPYNEQFF
TRBJ2-7,NA,TRBV18,NA,TGTGCCAGCTCGGGGGGGACAGGCTCCTACGAGCAGTACTTC,CASSGGTGSYEQYF
TRBJ2-3,NA,TRBV28,NA,TGTGCCAGCAGTTTATTTGGCAGTGCCACAGATACGCAGTATTTT,CASSLFGSATDTQYF
TRBJ2-1,TRBD2,TRBV9,NA,TGTGCCAGCAGCGGTACTAGCGGGAGATACAATGAGCAGTTCTTC,CASSGTSGRYNEQFF
TRBJ2-7,TRBD2,TRBV4-2,NA,TGTGCCAGCAGCCAAGAAGCAAGCGGGAGGGCTTACGAGCAGTACTTC,CASSQEASGRAYEQYF
TRBJ2-5,NA,TRBV6-5,NA,TGTGCCAGCAACGGGGCAGGGGGGTCAGAGACCCAGTACTTC,CASNGAGGSETQYF
TRBJ2-7,TRBD1,TRBV5-1,NA,TGCGCCAGCAGCTTCCGGGACAGGAGTTACGAGCAGTACTTC,CASSFRDRSYEQYF
TRBJ1-5,TRBD1,TRBV28,NA,TGTGCCAGCAGTTTAATGACAGGGGATCAGCCCCAGCATTTT,CASSLMTGDQPQHF
TRBJ2-3,TRBD1,TRBV6-5,NA,TGTGCCAGCAGTCACCGGGACAGACCAGATACGCAGTATTTT,CASSHRDRPDTQYF
TRBJ1-2,NA,TRBV7-8,NA,TGTGCCAGCAGCTCAGACTATAAGGGCTATGGCTACACCTTC,CASSSDYKGYGYTF
TRBJ2-7,TRBD1,TRBV9,NA,TGTGCCAGCAGCGCCACAGGGGGAGGCTACGAGCAGTACTTC,CASSATGGGYEQYF
TRBJ1-5,TRBD1,TRBV6-6,NA,TGTGCCAGCAGTTATGGAGGGGGCGATCAGCCCCAGCATTTT,CASSYGGGDQPQHF
TRBJ2-3,NA,TRBV19,NA,TGTGCCAGTAGGGAGAGGAGGGACGGCACAGATACGCAGTATTTT,CASRERRDGTDTQYF
TRBJ2-3,TRBD2,TRBV6-6,NA,TGTGCCAGCAGTTACTCGCGGGAGTTGGGAGATACGCAGTATTTT,CASSYSRELGDTQYF
TRBJ1-2,NA,TRBV6-5,NA,TGTGCCAGCAGTTACTCCTGGAGCTATGGCTACACCTTC,CASSYSWSYGYTF
TRBJ1-5,NA,TRBV19,NA,TGTGCCAGCCGCCAGGGGCAGCCCCAGCATTTT,CASRQGQPQHF
TRBJ1-4,NA,TRBV7-2,NA,TGTGCCAGCAGCCAAGGGGGTACAACTAATGAAAAACTGTTTTTT,CASSQGGTTNEKLFF
TRBJ1-2,NA,TRBV19,few,TGTGCCAGTAGTATCCGTGGCGGCTACACCTTC,CASSIRGGYTF
TRBJ2-2,NA,TRBV11-3,NA,TGTGCCAGCAGCTCCGAGCGGGCCCGACCCGGGGAGCTGTTTTTT,CASSSERARPGELFF
TRBJ2-5,TRBD1,TRBV6-5,once,TGTGCCAGCAGTCCAGCCGGGACAGAATGGGAGACCCAGTACTTC,CASSPAGTEWETQYF
TRBJ2-7,NA,TRBV2,NA,TGTGCCGGGGGGGGACACCTCTACGAGCAGTACTTC,CAGGGHLYEQYF
TRBJ1-2,NA,TRBV25-1,NA,TGTGCCAGTCGAGGGAGAGGTAGTTCGGGGGGCTACACCTTC,CASRGRGSSGGYTF
TRBJ2-3,TRBD1,TRBV7-2,NA,TGTGCCAGCAGCTTTCAGGGGGTTAGCACAGATACGCAGTATTTT,CASSFQGVSTDTQYF
TRBJ1-2,NA,TRBV19,NA,TGTGCCAGTAGTATCCAGGCCATAAACTATGGCTACACCTTC,CASSIQAINYGYTF
TRBJ1-3,NA,TRBV29-1,NA,TGCAGCGTTGACACAGGCTCTGGAAACACCATATATTTT,CSVDTGSGNTIYF
TRBJ2-1,TRBD2,TRBV15,NA,TGTGCCACTAGCTTATCACCGGGACTAGCGGGGGCGAGCTCCTACAATGAGCAGTTCTTC,CATSLSPGLAGASSYNEQFF
TRBJ2-1,NA,TRBV27,NA,TGTGCCAGCAGTCCCCCGGGACTCCCCGGGAAGCAGTTCTTC,CASSPPGLPGKQFF
TRBJ1-2,NA,TRBV29-1,few,TGCAGCGTACAAACAGCATCCTATGGCTACACCTTC,CSVQTASYGYTF
TRBJ1-6,NA,TRBV4-3,NA,TGCGCCAGCAGCCCCAAGTGGGCAGGTTCTTCACCCCTCCACTTT,CASSPKWAGSSPLHF